Listed here is a single T cell receptor beta chain. Generated by immunoSEQ multiplex PCR, the TCRdb table keeps only in-frame clones and is missing some. Here the sample spans approximately 46,000 clones, around 91% being singletons. These data come from a study of T cell changes during pregnancy in multiple sclerosis. The ends were cut back, 2 bases at V and 3 bases at J, with 11 bases in the middle. Looked up from germline, CDR1 is MGHRA and CDR2 is YSYEKL. The CDR3 totals 15 residues. The V call is TRBV4-1, the J call TRBJ1-5; maybe TRBD1 (5 bases). Sample: peripheral blood, taken after pregnancy. The TCR was taken from a female donor in good health, enrolled as a control in a pregnancy study. CDR3 sequence: CASSQIVTVNQPQHF. Written as DNA, the CDR3 is TGCGCCAGCAGCCAAATTGTGACAGTCAATCAGCCCCAGCATTTT.